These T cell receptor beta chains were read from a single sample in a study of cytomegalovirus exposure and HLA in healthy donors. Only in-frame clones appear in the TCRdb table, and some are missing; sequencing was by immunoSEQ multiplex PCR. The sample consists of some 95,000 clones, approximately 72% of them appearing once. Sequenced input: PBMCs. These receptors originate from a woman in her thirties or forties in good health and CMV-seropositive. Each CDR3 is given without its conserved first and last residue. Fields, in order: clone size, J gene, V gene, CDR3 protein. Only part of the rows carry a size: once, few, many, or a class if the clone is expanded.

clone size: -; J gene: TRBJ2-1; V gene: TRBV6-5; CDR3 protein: ASRALAGTYNEQF
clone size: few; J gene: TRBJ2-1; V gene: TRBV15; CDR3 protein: ATSRDYPPFGGGALYISYNEQF
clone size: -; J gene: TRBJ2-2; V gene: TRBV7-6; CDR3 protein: ASSEIRGRGLGELF
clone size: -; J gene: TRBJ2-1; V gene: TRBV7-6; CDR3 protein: ASSPDYGQSGYNEQF
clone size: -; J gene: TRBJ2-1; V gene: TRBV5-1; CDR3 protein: ASSRGGTGGDEQF
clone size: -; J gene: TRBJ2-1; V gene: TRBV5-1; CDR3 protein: ASRGQTALSSYNEQF
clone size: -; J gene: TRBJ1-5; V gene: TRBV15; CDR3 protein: ATSREYKGLYSNQPQH
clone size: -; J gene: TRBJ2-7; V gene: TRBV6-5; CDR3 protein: ASSYSVGLAYEQY
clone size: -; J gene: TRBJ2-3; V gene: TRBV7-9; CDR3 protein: ASSHDGTSGRRTVDTQY
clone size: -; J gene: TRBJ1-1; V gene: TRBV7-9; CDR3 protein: ASSLIGGNTEAF
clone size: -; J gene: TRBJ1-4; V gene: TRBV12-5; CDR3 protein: ASGLEGVGNEKLF
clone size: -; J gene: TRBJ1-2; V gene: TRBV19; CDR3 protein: ASSMTGNYGYT
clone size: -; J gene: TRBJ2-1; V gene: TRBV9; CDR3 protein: ASSPLAGSSYNEQF
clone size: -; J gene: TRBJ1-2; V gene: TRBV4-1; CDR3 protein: ASSPRTGEGYGYT
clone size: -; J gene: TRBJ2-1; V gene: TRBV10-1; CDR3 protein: ASGGQVLGEQF
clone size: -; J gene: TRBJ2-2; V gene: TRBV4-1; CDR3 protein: ASSQVGTRNTGELF
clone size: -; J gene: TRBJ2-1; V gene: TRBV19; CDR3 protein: ASTIWASPYNEQF
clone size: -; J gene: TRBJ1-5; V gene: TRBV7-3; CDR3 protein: ATPRQGNQPQH
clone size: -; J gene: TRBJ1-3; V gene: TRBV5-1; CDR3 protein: ASSPSGGGNTIY
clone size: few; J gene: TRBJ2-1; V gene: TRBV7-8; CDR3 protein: ASSPRRDAQRHEQF
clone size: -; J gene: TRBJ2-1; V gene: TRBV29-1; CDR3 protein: SVALAGVGTYNEQF
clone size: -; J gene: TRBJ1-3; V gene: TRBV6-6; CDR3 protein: ASTGNTIY
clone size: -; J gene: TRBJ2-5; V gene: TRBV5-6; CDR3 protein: ASFVQGGGETQY
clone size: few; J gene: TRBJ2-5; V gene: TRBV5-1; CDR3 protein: ASSLEGTGGKTQY
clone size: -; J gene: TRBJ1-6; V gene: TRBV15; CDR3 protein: ATSWRQSSPLH
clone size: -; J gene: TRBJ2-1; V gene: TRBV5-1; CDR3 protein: ASKWRAGWDEQF
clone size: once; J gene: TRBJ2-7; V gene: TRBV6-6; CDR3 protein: ASRSYGGALFEQY
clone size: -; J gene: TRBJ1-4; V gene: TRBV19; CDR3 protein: AALDTNNEKLF
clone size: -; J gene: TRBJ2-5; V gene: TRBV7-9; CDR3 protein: ASSLASSGGETQY
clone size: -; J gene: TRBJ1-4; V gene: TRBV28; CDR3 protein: ASSNAGQGDEKLF
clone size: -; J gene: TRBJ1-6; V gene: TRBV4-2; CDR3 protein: ASSPRTGDSPLH
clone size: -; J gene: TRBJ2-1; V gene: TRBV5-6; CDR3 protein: ASSRTSGAYNEQF
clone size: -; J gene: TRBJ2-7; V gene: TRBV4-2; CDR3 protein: ASSRTDRLVYEQY
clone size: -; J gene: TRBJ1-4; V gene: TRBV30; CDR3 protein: AWSSGTGDEKLF
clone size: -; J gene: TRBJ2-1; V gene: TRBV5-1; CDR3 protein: ASSLDGTRYNEQL
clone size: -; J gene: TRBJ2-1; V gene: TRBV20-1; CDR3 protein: SAIGVGEQF
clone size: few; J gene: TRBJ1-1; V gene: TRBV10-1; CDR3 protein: ASTTTGGSGEATEAF
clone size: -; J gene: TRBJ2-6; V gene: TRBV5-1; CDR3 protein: ASSHRTSGRTSSGANVLT
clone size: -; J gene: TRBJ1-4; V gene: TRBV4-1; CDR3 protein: ASSHPFSGEKLF
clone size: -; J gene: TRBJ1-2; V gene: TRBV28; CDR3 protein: ASSPQGQGYGYT
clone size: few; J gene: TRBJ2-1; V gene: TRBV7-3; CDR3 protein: ASSLEGLAGDYEQF
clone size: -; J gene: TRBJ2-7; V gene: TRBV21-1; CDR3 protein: ASSRQATAD
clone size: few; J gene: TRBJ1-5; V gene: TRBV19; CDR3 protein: ASRAGEMGNQPQH
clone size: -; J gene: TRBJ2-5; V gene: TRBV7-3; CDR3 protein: ASSLFGDQETQY
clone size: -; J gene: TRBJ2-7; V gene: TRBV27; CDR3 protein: ASSSYPTYEQY
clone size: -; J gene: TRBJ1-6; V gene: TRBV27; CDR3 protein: ASTTGRNSPLH
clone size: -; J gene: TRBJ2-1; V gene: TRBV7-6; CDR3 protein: ASSSLAGAYNEQF
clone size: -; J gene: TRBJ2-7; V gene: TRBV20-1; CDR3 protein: SASEGYEQY
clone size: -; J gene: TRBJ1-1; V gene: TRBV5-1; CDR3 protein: ASSLSGTVNTEAF
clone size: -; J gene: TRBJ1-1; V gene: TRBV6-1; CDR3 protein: ATCRETITNTEAF
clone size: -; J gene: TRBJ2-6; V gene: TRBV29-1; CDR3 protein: SVDSGGRAGANVLT